This T cell receptor beta chain is from a study of radiation and T cells in renal cell carcinoma. CDR1 and CDR2 from the germline V gene are MGHDK and SYGVNS. Trimming stripped 8 bases from V and 7 bases from J, with 14 bases between. The CDR3 spans 12 residues. This clone was detected a few times. Sequencing used immunoSEQ multiplex PCR; TCRdb keeps in-frame clones, though not all of them. The repertoire holds 130,000 to 150,000 clones, with 75% to 90% as singletons. Time point: blood 4 weeks post-SBRT, at nephrectomy. Treatment defined: 15 Gy SBRT to primary tumor, nephrectomy 4 weeks later. This chain uses TRBV25-1 with TRBJ1-1; a weak D match, TRBD1 (5 bases). This clonotype was sampled from a woman aged 50 to 60 with renal cell carcinoma. The source was blood, collected from a patient whose treatment included radiotherapy and nephrectomy. This CDR3 is CASEKGLDEAFF. The CDR3 DNA reads TGTGCCAGCGAGAAGGGGCTCGATGAAGCTTTCTTT.